This entry lists 15 T cell receptor beta chains sequenced from one sample in a study of blood T cell repertoires in COVID-19. Method: immunoSEQ multiplex PCR; TCRdb's copy keeps in-frame clones and lacks some. This table has 200,000 to 300,000 clones, approximately 84% appearing once. Sequencing used peripheral blood. These TCRs come from a man aged 45-60 years with acute or convalescent COVID-19.

CDR3 amino acids: CASSQGGTGKGYGYTF. Here the CDR3 DNA reads TGTGCCAGCAGCCAAGGGGGGACAGGCAAGGGCTATGGCTACACCTTC. J is TRBJ1-2 and V is TRBV3-1 (or the pseudogene TRBV3-2); 8 nucleotides agree with TRBD1. There are 16 residues in the CDR3. The germline V gene has CDR1 LGHDT and CDR2 YNNKEL (reference sequence). The ends lost 1 base at V and 4 bases at J; junction bases unmatched: 8.

Written as DNA, the CDR3 is TGTGCCAGCGGGGCCGATAATAATGCTTCACCCCTCCACTTT. Encoded protein: CASGADNNASPLHF. V is TRBV6-5 and J is TRBJ1-6; D might be TRBD1 (5 bases). This CDR3 contains 14 residues. Germline CDR1 reads MNHEY; CDR2 reads SVGAGI. The germline V and J ends were trimmed by 8 bases and 9 bases, with 17 bases remaining between them.

This clone appeared a single time. The CDR3 coding sequence is TGTGCCAGTAGGGACAGGGAAGGGACCGGGGAGCTGTTTTTT. Its translation is CASRDREGTGELFF. The rearrangement links TRBV28 to TRBJ2-2; 9 bases agree with TRBD1. V lost 9 bases and J lost 5; bases outside the gene matches: 7. The CDR3 is 14 residues long. Germline V gene sequence: CDR1 MDHEN, CDR2 SYDVKM.

The gene calls are TRBV28 and TRBJ2-3; 7 bases match TRBD2. V lost 1 base, J lost 6 bases, and 4 bases stayed unmatched. Germline CDR1 MDHEN, CDR2 SYDVKM. This CDR3 has 14 amino acids. The CDR3 DNA is TGTGCCAGCAGTTTATCAACTAGCGCCGATACGCAGTATTTT. Translation: CASSLSTSADTQYF. Using reference TRBV28 and TRBJ2-3 for the parts outside the CDR3, the full variable domain is DVKVTQSSRYLVKRTGEKVFLECVQDMDHENMFWYRQDPGLGLRLIYFSYDVKMKEKGDIPEGYSVSREKKERFSLILESASTNQTSMYLCASSLSTSADTQYFGPGTRLTVL.

This clone was counted a single time. V and J are TRBV28 and TRBJ2-7, with 8 bases aligning to TRBD1. Germline V gene data show CDR1 as MDHEN and CDR2 as SYDVKM. V gave up 3 bases and J gave up 3 bases; unmatched junction bases: 7. This CDR3 has 15 residues. The chain's CDR3 is CASSLSGTGDYEQYF. The DNA of the CDR3 is TGTGCCAGCAGTTTGTCCGGGACAGGAGACTACGAGCAGTACTTC.

Comment on this clone: This specimen includes other DNA sequences encoding the same CDR3. The chain couples TRBV2 to TRBJ1-1, with 8 bases that match TRBD1. Losses at the gene ends were 5 bases for V and 1 base for J; bases not matched to a gene: 3. This CDR3 spans 14 amino acids. Per germline, CDR1 SNHLY and CDR2 FYNNEI. In DNA, the CDR3 is TGTGCCAGCAGTAGGACAGGGAAGAACACTGAAGCTTTCTTT. Translated, it gives CASSRTGKNTEAFF. The whole variable domain, filled in from reference TRBV2 and TRBJ1-1, reads EPEVTQTPSHQVTQMGQEVILRCVPISNHLYFYWYRQILGQKVEFLVSFYNNEISEKSEIFDDQFSVERPDGSNFTLKIRSTKLEDSAMYFCASSRTGKNTEAFFGQGTRLTVV.

The rearrangement joins TRBV24-1 to TRBJ2-1; TRBD1 is a possible D gene (5 bases). CDR3 length: 16 residues. V lost 4 bases and J lost 2, with 14 bases in between. Germline V gene lookup returns CDR1 KGHDR and CDR2 SFDVKD. CDR3 bases: TGTGCCACCAGTGACAAGAACAGGCCACCCTACAATGAGCAGTTCTTC. Translation gives CATSDKNRPPYNEQFF.

The chain uses TRBV2 and TRBJ2-5, with 8 nucleotides matching TRBD2. The CDR3 extends over 15 amino acids. Germline V gives CDR1 SNHLY, CDR2 FYNNEI. J was trimmed by 1 base and V by 5 bases; bases with no gene match: 6. The CDR3 DNA sequence: TGTGCCAGCAGTAAAGGAGCGGGGGTCCAAGAGACCCAGTACTTC. Its protein product is CASSKGAGVQETQYF.

This clone was seen more than once but under ten times. J is TRBJ1-4 and V is TRBV2, with D tentatively TRBD1 (6 bases). The V gene lost 7 bases and the J gene lost 8 bases, with 14 bases spanning the gap. The CDR3 consists of 13 residues. Looked up from germline, CDR1 is SNHLY and CDR2 is FYNNEI. This CDR3 reads CASTPDRGEKLFF. CDR3 in DNA: TGTGCCAGCACCCCGGACAGAGGAGAAAAACTGTTTTTT.

V gene TRBV7-3 combines with J gene TRBJ2-5, with unresolved D. The germline V gene has CDR1 SGHTA and CDR2 FQGTGA. The V end lost 2 bases, the J end lost 4 bases, and 14 bases lay between the germline ends. The CDR3 sequence is 15 residues long. The CDR3 is CASSLSAVPGETQYF. CDR3 in DNA: TGTGCCAGCAGCTTATCGGCAGTCCCGGGAGAGACCCAGTACTTC.

This clone was picked up a small number of times. The chain recombines TRBV28 with TRBJ1-1, with 7 positions matching TRBD1. The germline V gene encodes CDR1 MDHEN and CDR2 SYDVKM. With V trimmed by 8 bases and J by 7 bases, 4 bases remained unmatched. CDR3 size: 11 residues. Here the CDR3 reads CASAQGVEAFF. For the CDR3, the DNA is TGTGCCAGCGCCCAGGGGGTTGAAGCTTTCTTT.

The chain recombines TRBV30 with TRBJ1-1, with D possibly matching TRBD1 (5 bases). This CDR3 region has 14 residues. V was cut by 3 bases and J by 0 bases, with 11 bases left in between. Germline CDR1 reads GTSNPN; CDR2 reads SVGIG (reference sequence). The CDR3 region is CAWRPYRLNTEAFF. The CDR3 DNA reads as TGTGCCTGGAGGCCATACAGGCTGAACACTGAAGCTTTCTTT.

The chain carries TRBV27 and TRBJ2-7; 9 nucleotides match TRBD1. The germline V gene encodes CDR1 MNHEY and CDR2 SMNVEV (reference sequence). The CDR3 spans 14 residues. J was trimmed by 7 bases and V by 2 bases; bases with no gene match: 6. The CDR3 DNA follows: TGTGCCAGCAGTTTAAACAGGGGGCTCGCGGAGCAGTACTTC. It codes for CASSLNRGLAEQYF.

V is TRBV6-1 and J is TRBJ1-2; the D gene is possibly TRBD1 (5 bases). The CDR3 is 14 amino acids. CDR1 is MNHNS and CDR2 is SASEGT in the germline V gene. Trimming removed 2 bases at V and 6 bases at J, with 13 bases between. The CDR3 region has the DNA TGTGCCAGCAGTGAATTAGGTAGGGGAAATGGCTACACCTTC. This codes for CASSELGRGNGYTF.

This chain joins TRBV20-1 and TRBJ1-2, with 7 bases that match TRBD1. CDR3 length: 11 amino acids. J gave up 13 bases and V 2 bases, and 7 bases lay outside the gene matches. Germline CDR1 DFQATT, CDR2 SNEGSKA (reference sequence). This CDR3 reads CSARTSDRATF. The CDR3 coding sequence is TGCAGTGCTAGAACCTCTGACAGGGCCACCTTC.